Following are 23 T cell receptor beta chains from one sample sequenced in a study of cytomegalovirus exposure and HLA in healthy donors. 60 Vbeta and 13 Jbeta primers were used in PCR. Produced via immunoSEQ multiplex PCR; TCRdb's table is partial and in-frame only. The sample gives approximately 86,000 clones, about 74% of which show up once; around 2.8% is in the top ten. Specimen: PBMCs. All receptors derive from a middle-aged man in good health and CMV-seronegative.

This chain joins TRBV5-1 and TRBJ2-3; 8 positions match TRBD2. The J segment lost 0 bases and the V segment lost 7 bases, leaving 7 bases of the junction unmatched. This CDR3 is built from 15 residues. The germline V gene encodes CDR1 SGHRS and CDR2 YFSETQ. CDR3 nucleotide sequence: TGCGCCAGCCATACAACGGGGGGGAGCACAGATACGCAGTATTTT. It encodes CASHTTGGSTDTQYF.

The chain carries TRBV7-8 and TRBJ2-1; D gene unclear. This CDR3 contains 14 residues. The V and J ends lost 0 bases and 7 bases respectively, with 10 bases between them. Germline lookup yields CDR1 SGHVS and CDR2 FQNEAQ. CDR3 loop: CASSLALSRNEQFF. The CDR3 DNA is TGTGCCAGCAGCTTAGCGCTCTCGAGAAATGAGCAGTTCTTC.

The gene calls are TRBV5-1 and TRBJ1-4; D remains ambiguous. Germline V gene sequence: CDR1 SGHRS, CDR2 YFSETQ. This CDR3 is 18 amino acids long. V was trimmed by 6 bases and J by 0 bases, leaving 21 bases between them. CDR3: CASTEGNTEFATNEKLFF. CDR3 in DNA: TGCGCCAGCACCGAGGGCAATACCGAATTTGCAACTAATGAAAAACTGTTTTTT.

The V and J genes are TRBV7-3 and TRBJ1-4; 9 bases are a match to TRBD1. V shed 2 bases, J shed 10 bases, and the junction held 11 bases outside the gene matches. Germline-derived CDR1 and CDR2 are SGHTA and FQGTGA. The CDR3 extends over 16 amino acids. CDR3 sequence: CASSLGGRTGAGKLFF. As DNA, the CDR3 is TGTGCCAGCAGCTTAGGGGGCCGGACAGGGGCCGGAAAACTGTTTTTT.

This rearrangement joins TRBV11-3 to TRBJ2-1, with a possible D match to TRBD2 (6 bases). The V end lost 5 bases, the J end lost 7 bases, and 21 bases lay between the germline ends. The CDR3 is 16 residues long. Germline assignment: CDR1 SGHNT and CDR2 YENEEA. CDR3 DNA sequence: TGTGCCAGCAGCCCGGGATCCGGGGCGGGGAAGAATGAGCAGTTCTTC. It codes for CASSPGSGAGKNEQFF.

The rearrangement uses TRBV11-2 and TRBJ1-1; D not certain. Deletions cut 1 base from V and 6 bases from J, with 3 bases between. CDR3 size: 11 residues. Germline CDR1 SGHAT, CDR2 FQNNGV. In DNA, the CDR3 is TGTGCCAGCAGCTTAGTCGCTGAAGCTTTCTTT. This encodes CASSLVAEAFF.

V is TRBV28 and J is TRBJ1-2; 8 bases map to TRBD1. Per germline, CDR1 MDHEN and CDR2 SYDVKM. V lost 8 bases to trimming and J lost 7 bases; unmatched junction nucleotides: 6. The CDR3 is 12 residues long. CDR3 protein: CASGTGSAGYTF. For the CDR3, the DNA is TGTGCCAGCGGGACAGGCTCGGCTGGCTACACCTTC.

This clone appeared a single time. The chain is built from TRBV6-1 and TRBJ1-4; 8 bases are a match to TRBD1. CDR3 size: 13 residues. Germline V gene lookup returns CDR1 MNHNS and CDR2 SASEGT. After removal of 7 bases from V and 8 bases from J, the junction contained 6 bases not matched to a gene. The CDR3 sequence: CASKGQGREKLFF. In DNA, the CDR3 is TGTGCCAGCAAAGGACAGGGTCGAGAAAAACTGTTTTTT.

The V gene is TRBV5-4, the J gene TRBJ1-2; 8 positions agree with TRBD1. This CDR3 spans 14 amino acids. The V and J ends lost 0 bases and 7 bases, in that order; junction bases with no gene match: 5. Per germline, CDR1 SGHNT and CDR2 YYREEE (reference sequence). The CDR3 here is CASSLVSGGRGYTF. CDR3 in DNA: TGTGCCAGCAGCTTGGTGTCAGGGGGCCGTGGCTACACCTTC. Drawing the rest from reference TRBV5-4 and TRBJ1-2, the complete variable domain is ETGVTQSPTHLIKTRGQQVTLRCSSQSGHNTVSWYQQALGQGPQFIFQYYREEENGRGNFPPRFSGLQFPNYSSELNVNALELDDSALYLCASSLVSGGRGYTFGSGTRLTVV.

V is TRBV15 and J is TRBJ2-1; the D is unclear. Between the trimmed V and J ends, which lost 5 bases and 4 bases, there was a span of 18 bases. The length of the CDR3 is 16 residues. Germline CDR1 and CDR2: LNHNV and YYDKDF (reference sequence). The CDR3 coding sequence is TGTGCCACCAGCTCTCCCGGCAGGCCCTTTTACAATGAGCAGTTCTTC. Its protein is CATSSPGRPFYNEQFF.

The chain links TRBV28 to TRBJ2-1; D might be TRBD2 (7 bases). Per germline, CDR1 MDHEN and CDR2 SYDVKM. V was trimmed by 5 bases and J by 8 bases, leaving 13 bases between them. This CDR3 spans 13 amino acids. The CDR3 loop reads CASSLRGAYEQFF. The CDR3 region has the DNA TGTGCCAGCAGTCTTCGGGGGGCCTATGAGCAGTTCTTC.

V and J are TRBV2 and TRBJ1-5; 7 bases map to TRBD1. The CDR3 extends over 15 amino acids. The germline CDR1 and CDR2 sequences are SNHLY and FYNNEI. With 9 bases clipped from V and 0 bases from J, the junction kept 8 bases outside the gene matches. CDR3 nucleotides: TGTGCCAGTAACTCCGGGACAGATAGCAATCAGCCCCAGCATTTT. Translating gives CASNSGTDSNQPQHF.

This chain uses TRBV6-1 with TRBJ1-3, with D perhaps matching TRBD1 (5 bases). CDR1 MNHNS and CDR2 SASEGT come from the germline V gene. V lost 3 bases to trimming and J lost 0 bases, with 9 bases between them. This CDR3 is built from 15 residues. This CDR3 is CASSEVGGSGNTIYF. The CDR3 coding sequence is TGTGCCAGCAGTGAGGTGGGGGGCTCTGGAAACACCATATATTTT.

In this sample, this clone turned up a few times. J is TRBJ2-1 and V is TRBV2, with 12 bases identical to TRBD2. Germline CDR1 and CDR2: SNHLY and FYNNEI. The CDR3 is made up of 17 amino acids. The J segment lost 9 bases and the V segment lost 0 bases, leaving 9 bases of the junction unmatched. The CDR3 loop reads CASSEAASGGGMTEQFF. CDR3 coding DNA: TGTGCCAGCAGTGAAGCCGCTAGCGGGGGGGGAATGACTGAGCAGTTCTTC.

The chain employs TRBV7-6 and TRBJ1-3, with TRBD1 identical over 7 bases. Germline assignment: CDR1 SGHVS and CDR2 FNYEAQ. The V segment lost 6 bases and the J segment 4 bases; nucleotides outside the gene matches: 3. This CDR3 has 13 amino acids. The CDR3, as DNA: TGTGCCAGCAGTACAGGGGAAGGAAACACCATATATTTT. The encoded protein is CASSTGEGNTIYF.

The chain joins TRBV27 to TRBJ1-2; TRBD1 agrees at 8 bases. Germline-derived CDR1 and CDR2 are MNHEY and SMNVEV (reference sequence). With V trimmed by 2 bases and J by 3 bases, 8 bases remained unmatched. The CDR3 loop spans 16 amino acids. CDR3 in DNA: TGTGCCAGCAGTTTAACGGCAGGGGGCCGGCACTATGGCTACACCTTC. It codes for CASSLTAGGRHYGYTF.

J is TRBJ2-5 and V is TRBV6-1; D is perhaps TRBD1 (5 bases). The CDR3 runs 15 residues. The V gene's germline CDR1 is MNHNS and CDR2 SASEGT. Trimming shortened V by 0 bases and J by 4 bases, and 12 bases separated the two germline ends. CDR3 coding DNA: TGTGCCAGCAGTGAAGCGCAGGGAAGATCAGAGACCCAGTACTTC. This codes for CASSEAQGRSETQYF.

Written as DNA, the CDR3 is TGTGCCAGCAGCTTAGACAGGGGTGGCTACACCTTC. The encoded protein is CASSLDRGGYTF. The V gene is TRBV7-8, the J gene TRBJ1-2; 7 bases match TRBD1. This CDR3 is built from 12 residues. With V trimmed by 1 base and J by 7 bases, 0 bases remained unmatched. Germline CDR1 reads SGHVS; CDR2 reads FQNEAQ. Full variable domain (rest looked up from reference TRBV7-8 and TRBJ1-2): GAGVSQSPRYKVAKRGQDVALRCDPISGHVSLFWYQQALGQGPEFLTYFQNEAQLDKSGLPSDRFFAERPEGSVSTLKIQRTQQEDSAVYLCASSLDRGGYTFGSGTRLTVV.

The V gene is TRBV2, the J gene TRBJ1-5; D gene ambiguous. Between the trimmed V and J ends, which lost 7 bases and 0 bases, there was a span of 13 bases. This CDR3 has 15 amino acids. Germline CDR1 reads SNHLY; CDR2 reads FYNNEI. CDR3 DNA: TGTGCCAGCAAGGGAGGAATTCATAGCAATCAGCCCCAGCATTTT. This sequence encodes CASKGGIHSNQPQHF.

The chain employs TRBV12-1 and TRBJ1-1; TRBD1 is the table's D call, not checked against the DNA. TRBV12-1 is a documented pseudogene. The CDR3 sequence is 15 residues long. CDR3 loop: CASSILDRKNTEAFF. CDR3 sequence (DNA): TGTGCCAGCAGCATCCTGGACAGAAAGAACACTGAAGCTTTCTTT.

The CDR3 DNA is TGTGCCAGCAGTTTAGCTAGCGGGGGATACGAGCAGTACTTC. It translates to CASSLASGGYEQYF. The chain joins TRBV27 to TRBJ2-7; 10 nucleotides match TRBD2. CDR1 is MNHEY, CDR2 SMNVEV, per germline (reference sequence). With V trimmed by 2 bases and J by 4 bases, 2 bases remained unmatched. The CDR3 extends over 14 amino acids.

The V gene is TRBV11-1, the J gene TRBJ1-1; unclear D gene. Between the trimmed V and J ends, which lost 3 bases and 4 bases, there was a span of 9 bases. This CDR3 comprises 13 residues. Germline values: CDR1 SGHAT, CDR2 FQDESV (reference sequence). The DNA of the CDR3 is TGTGCCAGCAGCTTCTTTGGGCCCACTGAAGCTTTCTTT. As protein: CASSFFGPTEAFF.

V gene TRBV28 combines with J gene TRBJ1-1; unclear D gene. The germline CDR1 and CDR2 sequences are MDHEN and SYDVKM. There are 12 residues in the CDR3. Trimming took 10 bases from V and 0 from J, leaving 9 bases between them. CDR3 sequence (DNA): TGTGCCACTATGGGCCTGAACACTGAAGCTTTCTTT. This gives the protein CATMGLNTEAFF.